The next 8 T cell receptor beta chains were all read from a single sample in a study of blood T cell repertoires in COVID-19. Some clones are missing from TCRdb's copy, which holds only in-frame ones; the method was immunoSEQ multiplex PCR. The sample lists under 130,000 clones; 89% were seen once. Sequencing used peripheral blood. The receptor set was obtained from a woman in her sixties or seventies with acute or convalescent COVID-19.

The chain recombines TRBV27 with TRBJ2-2; TRBD1 is a possible D gene (6 bases). The CDR3 runs to 13 residues. Trimming removed 6 bases at V and 5 bases at J, with 10 bases between. CDR1 is MNHEY and CDR2 is SMNVEV in the germline V gene (reference sequence). The CDR3, as DNA: TGTGCCAGCAGCCCTACAGGGACCGGGGAGCTGTTTTTT. Encoded protein: CASSPTGTGELFF.

The chain links TRBV2 to TRBJ1-2; D might be TRBD1 (5 bases). Germline V CDR1 and CDR2: SNHLY, FYNNEI. This CDR3 contains 13 residues. The V gene lost 11 bases and the J gene lost 4 bases, with 17 bases spanning the gap. The CDR3 DNA reads TGTGCCCGCCGGGCGGACACGCGCTATGGCTACACCTTC. Amino acids: CARRADTRYGYTF.

The gene calls are TRBV7-9 and TRBJ2-5, with 7 bases identical to TRBD2. The CDR3 loop spans 13 amino acids. The V and J ends lost 7 bases and 2 bases, in that order; junction bases with no gene match: 4. The germline V gene encodes CDR1 SEHNR and CDR2 FQNEAQ (reference sequence). CDR3 loop: CASTLGLQETQYF. In DNA, the CDR3 is TGTGCCAGCACCTTGGGACTACAAGAGACCCAGTACTTC.

The rearrangement links TRBV13 to TRBJ2-1; TRBD2 matches at 9 bases. V gave up 6 bases and J gave up 4 bases; unmatched junction bases: 7. The CDR3 runs 15 residues. From germline, CDR1 is PRHDT and CDR2 FYEKMQ (reference sequence). The CDR3 loop reads CASRSLAGPYNEQFF. CDR3 nucleotide sequence: TGTGCCAGCAGGAGTCTAGCGGGACCTTACAATGAGCAGTTCTTC.

This clone has a single count. The rearrangement uses TRBV19 and TRBJ2-1; D is perhaps TRBD1 (7 bases). The V gene's germline CDR1 is LNHDA and CDR2 SQIVND (reference sequence). The CDR3 runs to 15 residues. V was trimmed by 4 bases and J by 4 bases, leaving 14 bases between them. CDR3 bases: TGTGCCAGTAGTAACGCGGGACAGTCTTACAATGAGCAGTTCTTC. It translates to CASSNAGQSYNEQFF.

The V gene is TRBV11-3, the J gene TRBJ2-1; possibly TRBD2 for D (5 bases). Per the germline V gene, CDR1 is SGHNT and CDR2 is YENEEA. The CDR3 length is 16 residues. The ends were cut back, 3 bases at V and 4 bases at J, with 16 bases in the middle. CDR3 amino acids: CASSFGGPSGYNEQFF. The CDR3, as DNA: TGTGCCAGCAGCTTCGGCGGGCCCAGCGGATACAATGAGCAGTTCTTC.

The chain employs TRBV9 and TRBJ2-3, with 7 bases aligning to TRBD2. V was clipped by 4 bases and J by 1 base; unmatched bases: 6. This CDR3 spans 15 amino acids. Germline CDR1 is SGDLS and CDR2 is YYNGEE. The CDR3 DNA reads TGTGCCAGCAGCATAAGCGGGACCGGCACAGATACGCAGTATTTT. The encoded protein is CASSISGTGTDTQYF.

V gene TRBV5-1 combines with J gene TRBJ1-1; a possible D gene is TRBD1 (5 bases). This CDR3 contains 14 residues. Looked up from germline, CDR1 is SGHRS and CDR2 is YFSETQ. The V and J ends lost 1 base and 5 bases respectively, with 12 bases between them. The CDR3 region has the DNA TGCGCCAGCAGCTTGATAGCCGGGGGTACTGAAGCTTTCTTT. It yields the protein CASSLIAGGTEAFF.